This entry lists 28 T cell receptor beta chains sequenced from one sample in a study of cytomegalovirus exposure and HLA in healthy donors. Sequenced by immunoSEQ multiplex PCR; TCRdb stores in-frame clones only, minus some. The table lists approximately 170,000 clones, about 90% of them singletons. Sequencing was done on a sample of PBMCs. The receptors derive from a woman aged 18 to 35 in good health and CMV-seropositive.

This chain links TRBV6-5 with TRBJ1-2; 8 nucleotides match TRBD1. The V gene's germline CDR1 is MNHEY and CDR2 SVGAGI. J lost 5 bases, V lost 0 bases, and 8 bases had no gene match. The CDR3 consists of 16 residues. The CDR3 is CASSYSGNRGSYGYTF. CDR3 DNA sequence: TGTGCCAGCAGTTACTCGGGGAACAGGGGGTCTTATGGCTACACCTTC.

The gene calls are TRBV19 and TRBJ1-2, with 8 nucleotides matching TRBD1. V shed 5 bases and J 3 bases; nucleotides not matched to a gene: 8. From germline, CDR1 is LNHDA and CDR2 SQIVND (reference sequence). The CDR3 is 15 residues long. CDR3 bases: TGTGCCAGTAGTCCCCGGACAGGGTACGACTATGGCTACACCTTC. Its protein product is CASSPRTGYDYGYTF.

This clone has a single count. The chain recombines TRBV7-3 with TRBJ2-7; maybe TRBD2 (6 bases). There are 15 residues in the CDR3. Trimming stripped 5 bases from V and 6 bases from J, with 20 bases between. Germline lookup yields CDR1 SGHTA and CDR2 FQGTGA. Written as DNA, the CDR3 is TGTGCCAGCAGCCCCGATACTACGGGGGTTCGCGAGCAGTACTTC. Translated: CASSPDTTGVREQYF.

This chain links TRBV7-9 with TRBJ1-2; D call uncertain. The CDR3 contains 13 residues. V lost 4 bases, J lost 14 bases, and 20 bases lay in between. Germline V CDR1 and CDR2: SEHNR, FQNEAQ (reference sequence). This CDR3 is CASSWGVRRAWTF. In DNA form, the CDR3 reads TGTGCCAGCAGCTGGGGAGTTCGGAGGGCCTGGACCTTC.

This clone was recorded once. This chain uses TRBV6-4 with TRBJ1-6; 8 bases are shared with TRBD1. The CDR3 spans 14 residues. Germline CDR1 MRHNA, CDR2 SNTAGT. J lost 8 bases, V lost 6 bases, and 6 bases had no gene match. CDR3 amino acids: CASRQDRGDSPLHF. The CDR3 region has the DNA TGTGCCAGCAGACAAGACAGGGGAGATTCACCCCTCCACTTT.

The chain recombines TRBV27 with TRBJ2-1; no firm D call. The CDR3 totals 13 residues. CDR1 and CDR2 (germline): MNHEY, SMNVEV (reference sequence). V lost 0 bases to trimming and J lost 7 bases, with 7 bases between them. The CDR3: CASSLSKENEQFF. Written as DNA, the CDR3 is TGTGCCAGCAGTTTATCGAAAGAGAATGAGCAGTTCTTC.

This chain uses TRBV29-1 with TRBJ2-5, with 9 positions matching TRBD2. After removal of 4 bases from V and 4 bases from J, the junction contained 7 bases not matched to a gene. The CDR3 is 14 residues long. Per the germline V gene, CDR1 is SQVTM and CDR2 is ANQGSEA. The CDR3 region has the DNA TGCAGCGTTGTGGGTAGCGGGGGTGGAGAGACCCAGTACTTC. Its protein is CSVVGSGGGETQYF.

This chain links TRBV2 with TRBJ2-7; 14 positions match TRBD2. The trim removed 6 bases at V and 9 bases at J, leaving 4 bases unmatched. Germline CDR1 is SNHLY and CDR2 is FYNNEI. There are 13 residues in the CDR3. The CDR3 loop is CASSVGLAGGQYF. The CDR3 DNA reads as TGTGCCAGCAGCGTCGGACTAGCGGGGGGGCAGTACTTC.

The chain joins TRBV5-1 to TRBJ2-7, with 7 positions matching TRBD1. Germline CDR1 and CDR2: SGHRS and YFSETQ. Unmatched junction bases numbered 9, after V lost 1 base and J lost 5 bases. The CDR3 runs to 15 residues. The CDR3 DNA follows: TGCGCCAGCAGCTTGTCTGAGACAGGGTTGGACGAGCAGTACTTC. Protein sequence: CASSLSETGLDEQYF.

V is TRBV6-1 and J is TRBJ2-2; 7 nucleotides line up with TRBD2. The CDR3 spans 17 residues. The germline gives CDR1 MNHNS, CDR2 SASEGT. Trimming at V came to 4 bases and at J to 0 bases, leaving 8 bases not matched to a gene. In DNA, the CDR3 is TGTGCCAGCAGTGCGCCGCTGGCGGGAGCGAACACCGGGGAGCTGTTTTTT. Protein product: CASSAPLAGANTGELFF.

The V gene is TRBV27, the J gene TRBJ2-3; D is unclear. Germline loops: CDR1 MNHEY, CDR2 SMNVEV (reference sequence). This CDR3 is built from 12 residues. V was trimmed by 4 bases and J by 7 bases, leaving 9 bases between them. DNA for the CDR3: TGTGCCAGCAGTTCGACCAGGAATACGCAGTATTTT. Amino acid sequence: CASSSTRNTQYF.

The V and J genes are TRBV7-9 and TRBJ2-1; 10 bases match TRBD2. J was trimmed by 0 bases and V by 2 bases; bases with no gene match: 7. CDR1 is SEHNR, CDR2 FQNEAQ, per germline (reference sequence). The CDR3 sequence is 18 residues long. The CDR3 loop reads CASSLLAGVGGSYNEQFF. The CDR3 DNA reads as TGTGCCAGCAGCTTACTAGCGGGAGTAGGGGGCTCCTACAATGAGCAGTTCTTC.

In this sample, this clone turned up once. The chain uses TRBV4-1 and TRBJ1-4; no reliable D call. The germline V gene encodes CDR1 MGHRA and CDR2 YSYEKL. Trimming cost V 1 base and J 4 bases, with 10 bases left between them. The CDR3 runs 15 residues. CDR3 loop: CASSQGLAGNEKLFF. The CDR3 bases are TGCGCCAGCAGCCAAGGGCTCGCGGGTAATGAAAAACTGTTTTTT.

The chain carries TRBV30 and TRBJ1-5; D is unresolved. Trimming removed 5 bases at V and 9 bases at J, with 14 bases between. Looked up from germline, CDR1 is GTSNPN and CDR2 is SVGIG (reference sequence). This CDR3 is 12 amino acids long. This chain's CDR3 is CAWAQRSGPQHF. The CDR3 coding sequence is TGTGCCTGGGCTCAGCGGTCGGGGCCCCAGCATTTT.

The CDR3 nucleotides read TGTGCCAGCGGCACCCTTTTAGCGGGGGGGCGTAACGGGGAGCTGTTTTTT. Translating it yields CASGTLLAGGRNGELFF. This chain uses TRBV11-2 with TRBJ2-2, with TRBD2 matching over 11 bases. The CDR3 contains 17 residues. After removal of 8 bases from V and 7 bases from J, the junction contained 15 bases not matched to a gene. Germline CDR1 is SGHAT and CDR2 is FQNNGV.

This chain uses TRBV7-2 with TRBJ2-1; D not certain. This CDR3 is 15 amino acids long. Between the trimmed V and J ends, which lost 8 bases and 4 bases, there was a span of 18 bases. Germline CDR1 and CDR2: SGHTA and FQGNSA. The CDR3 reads CASSPGPSSYNEQFF. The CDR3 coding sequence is TGTGCCAGCTCCCCCGGTCCTAGTTCTTACAATGAGCAGTTCTTC.

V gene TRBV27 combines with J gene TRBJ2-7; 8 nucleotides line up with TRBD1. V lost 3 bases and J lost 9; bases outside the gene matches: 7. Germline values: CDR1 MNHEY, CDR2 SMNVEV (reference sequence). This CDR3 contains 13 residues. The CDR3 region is CASSLALGQGQYF. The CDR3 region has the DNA TGTGCCAGCAGTTTGGCCCTCGGACAGGGGCAGTACTTC.

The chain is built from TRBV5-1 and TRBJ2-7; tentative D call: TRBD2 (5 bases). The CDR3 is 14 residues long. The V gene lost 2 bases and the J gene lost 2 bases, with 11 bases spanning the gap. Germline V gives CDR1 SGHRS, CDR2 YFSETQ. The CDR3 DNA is TGCGCCAGCAGCTTTGGACGGGGAACCTACGAGCAGTACTTC. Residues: CASSFGRGTYEQYF. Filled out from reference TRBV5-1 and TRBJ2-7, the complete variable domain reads KAGVTQTPRYLIKTRGQQVTLSCSPISGHRSVSWYQQTPGQGLQFLFEYFSETQRNKGNFPGRFSGRQFSNSRSEMNVSTLELGDSALYLCASSFGRGTYEQYFGPGTRLTVT.

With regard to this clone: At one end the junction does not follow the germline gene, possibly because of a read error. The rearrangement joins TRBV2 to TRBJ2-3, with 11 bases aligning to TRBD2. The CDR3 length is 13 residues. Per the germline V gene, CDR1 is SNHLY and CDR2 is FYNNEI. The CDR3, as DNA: TGTGCCAGCAGTGAGGTGAAGACTAGCGGGGTCATTTTT. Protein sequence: CASSEVKTSGVIF.

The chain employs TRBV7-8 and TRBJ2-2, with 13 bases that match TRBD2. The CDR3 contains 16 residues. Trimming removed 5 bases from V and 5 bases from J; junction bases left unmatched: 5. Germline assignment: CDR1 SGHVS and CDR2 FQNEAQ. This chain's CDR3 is CASSAGLAGLTGELFF. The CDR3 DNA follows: TGTGCCAGCAGCGCGGGACTAGCGGGGTTAACCGGGGAGCTGTTTTTT.

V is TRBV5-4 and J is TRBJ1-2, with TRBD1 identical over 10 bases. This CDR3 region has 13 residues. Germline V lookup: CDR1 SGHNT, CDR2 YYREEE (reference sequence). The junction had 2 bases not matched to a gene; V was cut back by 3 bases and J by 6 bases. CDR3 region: CASSSGTGDGYTF. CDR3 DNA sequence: TGTGCCAGCAGCTCCGGGACAGGGGATGGCTACACCTTC.

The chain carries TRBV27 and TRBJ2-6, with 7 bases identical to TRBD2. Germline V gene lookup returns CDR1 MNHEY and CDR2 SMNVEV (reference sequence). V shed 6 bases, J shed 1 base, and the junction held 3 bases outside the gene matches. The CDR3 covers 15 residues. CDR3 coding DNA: TGTGCCAGCAGACCCGGGGGGTCTGGGGCCAACGTCCTGACTTTC. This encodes CASRPGGSGANVLTF. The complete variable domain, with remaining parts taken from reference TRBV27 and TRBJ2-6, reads EAQVTQNPRYLITVTGKKLTVTCSQNMNHEYMSWYRQDPGLGLRQIYYSMNVEVTDKGDVPEGYKVSRKEKRNFPLILESPSPNQTSLYFCASRPGGSGANVLTFGAGSRLTVL.

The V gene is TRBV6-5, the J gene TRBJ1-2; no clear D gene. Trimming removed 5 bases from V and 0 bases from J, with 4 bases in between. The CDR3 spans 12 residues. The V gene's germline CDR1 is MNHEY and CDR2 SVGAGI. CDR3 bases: TGTGCCAGCAGTACGGCTAACTATGGCTACACCTTC. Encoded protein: CASSTANYGYTF.

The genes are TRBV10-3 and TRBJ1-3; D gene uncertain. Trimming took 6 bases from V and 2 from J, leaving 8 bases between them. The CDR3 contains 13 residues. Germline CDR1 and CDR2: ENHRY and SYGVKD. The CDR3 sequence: CAIRKSAGNTIYF. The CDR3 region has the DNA TGTGCCATCAGAAAATCCGCTGGAAACACCATATATTTT.

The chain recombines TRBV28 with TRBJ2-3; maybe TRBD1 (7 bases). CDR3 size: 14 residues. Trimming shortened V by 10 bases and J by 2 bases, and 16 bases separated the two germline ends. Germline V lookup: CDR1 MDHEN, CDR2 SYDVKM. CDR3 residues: CAIQGGLATDTQYF. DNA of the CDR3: TGTGCCATTCAGGGGGGACTCGCCACAGATACGCAGTATTTT.

CDR3 residues: CASSIDIGLAPYNEQFF. CDR3 in DNA: TGTGCCAGTAGTATAGATATCGGACTAGCACCTTACAATGAGCAGTTCTTC. The chain has TRBV19 and TRBJ2-1, with 8 bases identical to TRBD2. Germline values: CDR1 LNHDA, CDR2 SQIVND (reference sequence). After removal of 0 bases from V and 4 bases from J, the junction contained 8 bases not matched to a gene. This CDR3 has 17 residues.

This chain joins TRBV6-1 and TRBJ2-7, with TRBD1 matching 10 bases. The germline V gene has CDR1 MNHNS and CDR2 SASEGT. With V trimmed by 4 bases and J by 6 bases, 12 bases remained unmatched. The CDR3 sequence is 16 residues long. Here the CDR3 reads CASSVGMGQGNREQYF. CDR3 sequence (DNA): TGTGCCAGCAGTGTAGGGATGGGACAGGGGAATCGCGAGCAGTACTTC.

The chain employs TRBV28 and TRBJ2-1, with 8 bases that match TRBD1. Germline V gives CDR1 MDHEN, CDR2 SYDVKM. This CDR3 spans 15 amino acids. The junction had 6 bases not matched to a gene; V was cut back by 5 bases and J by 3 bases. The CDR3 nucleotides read TGTGCCAGCAGTGCTACCGGGACAGGCTACAATGAGCAGTTCTTC. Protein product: CASSATGTGYNEQFF.